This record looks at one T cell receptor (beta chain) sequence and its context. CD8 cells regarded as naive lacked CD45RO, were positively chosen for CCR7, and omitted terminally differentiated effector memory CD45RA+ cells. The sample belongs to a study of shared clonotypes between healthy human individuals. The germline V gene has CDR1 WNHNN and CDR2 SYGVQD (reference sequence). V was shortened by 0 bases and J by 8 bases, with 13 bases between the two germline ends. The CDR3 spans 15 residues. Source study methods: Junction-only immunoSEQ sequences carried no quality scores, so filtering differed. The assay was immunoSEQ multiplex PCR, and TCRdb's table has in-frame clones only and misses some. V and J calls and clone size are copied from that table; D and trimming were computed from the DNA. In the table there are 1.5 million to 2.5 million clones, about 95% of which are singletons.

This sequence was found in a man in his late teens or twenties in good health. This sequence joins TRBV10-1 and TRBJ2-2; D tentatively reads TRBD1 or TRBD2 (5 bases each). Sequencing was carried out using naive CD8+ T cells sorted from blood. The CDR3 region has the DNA TGCGCCAGCAGTGAGTCGATGACCGGGACGGGGGAGCTGTTTTTT. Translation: CASSESMTGTGELFF.